The 14 T cell receptor beta chains presented below share a single source sample, sequenced in a study of shared clonotypes between healthy human individuals. Naive CD8 isolation took CD45RO-negative cells positively selected for CCR7 and excluded terminally differentiated effector memory CD45RA+ cells. TCRdb's copy holds only in-frame clones and misses some; the assay was immunoSEQ multiplex PCR. The data hold about 2.2 million clones, with 90% to 95% observed a single time. What was sequenced was naive CD8+ T cells from PBMCs. The receptors were sampled from a man aged 18-30 years in good health. Some clones in this sample may be carry-over from other donors' samples.

This clone was counted between two and nine times. Different DNA sequences within this sample yield the same CDR3. This rearrangement joins TRBV28 to TRBJ2-7; D remains ambiguous. The CDR3 runs 14 residues. In germline, CDR1 is MDHEN, CDR2 SYDVKM. The V end lost 3 bases, the J end lost 0 bases, and 9 bases lay between the germline ends. The CDR3 loop reads CASSFLGNSYEQYF. DNA of the CDR3: TGTGCCAGCAGTTTTCTGGGCAACTCCTACGAGCAGTACTTC.

The chain carries TRBV27 and TRBJ1-5; no firm D call. V lost 7 bases to trimming and J lost 1 base, with 14 bases between them. Germline CDR1 and CDR2: MNHEY and SMNVEV (reference sequence). The CDR3 loop spans 15 amino acids. The CDR3 region has the DNA TGTGCCAGCACCCCTGGGCCCGGGAGCAATCAGCCCCAGCATTTT. Protein product: CASTPGPGSNQPQHF.

This chain uses TRBV11-2 with TRBJ2-7; the D gene is possibly TRBD1 (6 bases). The CDR3 contains 14 residues. Germline CDR1 SGHAT, CDR2 FQNNGV. V was pared by 2 bases and J by 6 bases, with 14 bases between. Written as DNA, the CDR3 is TGTGCCAGCAGCTTAATAGTGTCGGACAGCGAGCAGTACTTC. It encodes CASSLIVSDSEQYF.

Regarding this clone: Other DNA sequences from this sample encode an identical CDR3 as well. This sequence joins TRBV5-1 and TRBJ2-7; the D gene is possibly TRBD1 (6 bases). The V and J ends lost 2 bases and 0 bases respectively, with 9 bases between them. CDR1 SGHRS and CDR2 YFSETQ come from the germline V gene. This CDR3 spans 14 amino acids. The CDR3 spells CASSFGDNSYEQYF. The CDR3 bases are TGCGCCAGCAGCTTCGGGGACAACTCCTACGAGCAGTACTTC.

This chain joins TRBV5-1 and TRBJ1-1; D is perhaps TRBD1 (6 bases). The germline gives CDR1 SGHRS, CDR2 YFSETQ. This CDR3 is 22 amino acids long. Trimming shortened V by 0 bases and J by 0 bases, and 30 bases separated the two germline ends. In nucleotides, the CDR3 is TGCGCCAGCAGCTTGGTCTCGGGGCAGGGGCCTAAAGGGGGACCTGTGAACACTGAAGCTTTCTTT. Translation gives CASSLVSGQGPKGGPVNTEAFF.

The V and J genes are TRBV7-7 and TRBJ2-2, with 12 bases identical to TRBD1. The V segment lost 3 bases and the J segment 4 bases; nucleotides outside the gene matches: 6. Germline V gene lookup returns CDR1 SSHAT and CDR2 FNYEAQ (reference sequence). This CDR3 has 17 amino acids. The CDR3 sequence: CASSFGTGGAFTGELFF. The CDR3 nucleotides read TGTGCCAGCAGCTTCGGGACAGGGGGCGCCTTCACCGGGGAGCTGTTTTTT.

The chain joins TRBV4-2 to TRBJ2-3; D is unclear. V lost 4 bases to trimming and J lost 4 bases, with 12 bases between them. CDR1 LGHNA and CDR2 YNFKEQ come from the germline V gene. CDR3 length equals 14 residues. CDR3 in amino acids: CASSPEIVADTQYF. The CDR3 nucleotides read TGTGCCAGCAGCCCGGAGATAGTAGCAGATACGCAGTATTTT.

This clone was recorded once. This chain uses TRBV30 with TRBJ1-2; D is ambiguous. The CDR3 sequence is 11 residues long. Trimming took off 5 bases at V and 8 bases at J, with 12 bases between the two ends. Germline V gene sequence: CDR1 GTSNPN, CDR2 SVGIG (reference sequence). The CDR3 region has the DNA TGTGCCTGGGACAAGACCTTAGGCTACACCTTC. It translates to CAWDKTLGYTF.

This clone was seen more than once but under ten times. Different DNA sequences within this sample yield the same CDR3. This chain links TRBV7-9 with TRBJ2-1, with 8 nucleotides matching TRBD2. V shed 2 bases and J 0 bases; nucleotides not matched to a gene: 0. The CDR3 spans 15 residues. The V gene's germline CDR1 is SEHNR and CDR2 FQNEAQ (reference sequence). The CDR3 bases are TGTGCCAGCAGCTTAAGCGGGAGCTCCTACAATGAGCAGTTCTTC. It translates to CASSLSGSSYNEQFF.

The chain links TRBV27 to TRBJ2-1; TRBD1 matches 7 bases. This CDR3 contains 16 residues. Germline CDR1 is MNHEY and CDR2 is SMNVEV (reference sequence). The V segment lost 2 bases and the J segment 0 bases; nucleotides outside the gene matches: 4. The CDR3: CASSLQGVPSYNEQFF. The CDR3 DNA sequence: TGTGCCAGCAGTTTACAGGGGGTCCCCTCCTACAATGAGCAGTTCTTC.

This chain uses TRBV4-1 with TRBJ2-7; no clear D. This CDR3 has 14 residues. The germline gives CDR1 MGHRA, CDR2 YSYEKL. Trimming shortened V by 4 bases and J by 0 bases, and 10 bases separated the two germline ends. CDR3 region: CASSLKLSSYEQYF. CDR3 nucleotide sequence: TGCGCCAGCAGCCTGAAGCTAAGCTCCTACGAGCAGTACTTC.

This chain links TRBV6-5 with TRBJ2-7; TRBD1 matches at 9 bases. Losses at the gene ends were 6 bases for V and 2 bases for J; bases not matched to a gene: 8. This CDR3 contains 15 residues. Germline lookup yields CDR1 MNHEY and CDR2 SVGAGI. CDR3 sequence (DNA): TGTGCCAGCAGCGCGGGGACAGGGATTACCTACGAGCAGTACTTC. This encodes CASSAGTGITYEQYF.

This chain connects TRBV19 to TRBJ2-1; D is unresolved. This CDR3 region has 13 residues. Germline values: CDR1 LNHDA, CDR2 SQIVND (reference sequence). Trimming pared 5 bases from V and 0 bases from J, leaving 5 bases between. The CDR3 reads CASSFGSYNEQFF. The CDR3 DNA follows: TGTGCCAGTAGTTTCGGCTCCTACAATGAGCAGTTCTTC.

Worth noting for this clone: The same CDR3 also results from other DNA sequences found in this sample. The gene calls are TRBV4-2 and TRBJ2-1, with TRBD2 matching over 7 bases. The CDR3 consists of 15 residues. CDR1 and CDR2 (germline): LGHNA, YNFKEQ. The trim removed 1 base at V and 0 bases at J, leaving 0 bases unmatched. CDR3 sequence (DNA): TGTGCCAGCAGCCAAGCGGGAGGCTCCTACAATGAGCAGTTCTTC. It yields the protein CASSQAGGSYNEQFF.